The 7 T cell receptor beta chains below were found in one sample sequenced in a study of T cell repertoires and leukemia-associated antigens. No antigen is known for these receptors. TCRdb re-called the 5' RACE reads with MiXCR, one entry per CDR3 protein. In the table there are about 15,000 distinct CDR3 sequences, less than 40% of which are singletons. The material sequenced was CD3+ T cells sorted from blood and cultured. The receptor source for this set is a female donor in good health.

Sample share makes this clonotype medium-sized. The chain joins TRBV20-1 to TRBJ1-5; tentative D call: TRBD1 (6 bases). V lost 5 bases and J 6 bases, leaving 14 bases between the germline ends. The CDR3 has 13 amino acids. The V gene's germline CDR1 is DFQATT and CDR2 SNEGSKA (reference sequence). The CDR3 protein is CSALRGTFQPQHF. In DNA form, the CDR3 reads TGCAGTGCTCTGCGGGGGACATTTCAGCCCCAGCATTTT.

This chain's CDR3 is CASSLRGSISGANVLTF. The DNA of the CDR3 is TGTGCCAGCAGTTTACGCGGGAGTATCTCTGGGGCCAACGTCCTGACTTTC. This sequence joins TRBV12-3 or TRBV12-4 and TRBJ2-6; 7 nucleotides align to TRBD2. With 2 bases clipped from V and 0 bases from J, the junction kept 4 bases outside the gene matches. The CDR3 is 17 amino acids.

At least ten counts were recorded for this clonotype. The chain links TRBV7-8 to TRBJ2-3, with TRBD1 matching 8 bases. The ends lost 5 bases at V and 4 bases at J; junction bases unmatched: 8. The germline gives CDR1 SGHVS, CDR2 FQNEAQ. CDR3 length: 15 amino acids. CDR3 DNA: TGTGCCAGCAGCCCCCGGACAGGGAAGGCAGATACGCAGTATTTT. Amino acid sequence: CASSPRTGKADTQYF.

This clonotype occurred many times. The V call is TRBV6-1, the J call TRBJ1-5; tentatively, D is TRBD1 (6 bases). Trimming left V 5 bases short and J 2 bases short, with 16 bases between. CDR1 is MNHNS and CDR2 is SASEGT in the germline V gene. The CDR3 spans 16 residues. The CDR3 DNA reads TGTGCCAGCAGTCGGGGAGGAGGGGGGCGCAATCAGCCCCAGCATTTT. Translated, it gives CASSRGGGGRNQPQHF.

DNA of the CDR3: TGTGCCAGCAGCGTAGGACTAGCGGGTAACGAGCAGTACTTC. Translation: CASSVGLAGNEQYF. The genes are TRBV9 and TRBJ2-7; the match to TRBD2 covers 10 bases. V shed 0 bases, J shed 5 bases, and the junction held 2 bases outside the gene matches. CDR3 length equals 14 residues. Germline lookup yields CDR1 SGDLS and CDR2 YYNGEE.

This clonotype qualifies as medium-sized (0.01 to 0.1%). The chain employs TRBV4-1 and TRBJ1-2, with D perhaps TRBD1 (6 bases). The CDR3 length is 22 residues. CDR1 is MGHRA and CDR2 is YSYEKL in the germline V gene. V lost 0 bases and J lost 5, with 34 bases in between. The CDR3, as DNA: TGCGCCAGCAGCCAAGATGGGCGAACAGGGTCTGATAGGCTGGGCGGATGGTATGGCTACACCTTC. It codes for CASSQDGRTGSDRLGGWYGYTF.

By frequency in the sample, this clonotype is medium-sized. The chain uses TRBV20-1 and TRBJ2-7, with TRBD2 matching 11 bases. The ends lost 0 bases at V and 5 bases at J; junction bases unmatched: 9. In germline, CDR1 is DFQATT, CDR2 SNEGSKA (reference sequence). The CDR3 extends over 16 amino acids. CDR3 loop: CSAREGRTSGFDEQYF. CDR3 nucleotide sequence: TGCAGTGCTAGAGAGGGCAGGACTAGCGGGTTCGACGAGCAGTACTTC.